This T cell receptor (beta chain) was observed in a study of neurological immune-mediated disorders. This clonotype was counted at least ten times. TCRdb re-analysed the 5' RACE reads in MiXCR, keeping a single row per CDR3 protein. The sample has approximately 130,000 distinct CDR3 sequences, more than 2.5% seen once. The CDR3 is 13 residues long. Trimming left V 5 bases short and J 5 bases short, with 12 bases between. This sequence was found in a woman younger than 45 with multiple sclerosis. The V gene is TRBV12-3 or TRBV12-4, the J gene TRBJ1-1, with D hard to call. The sample consisted of PBMCs. The CDR3 coding sequence is TGTGCCAGCAGTCAGACGCGAAATACTGAAGCTTTCTTT. Translating it yields CASSQTRNTEAFF.